A single sample is the source of the 26 T cell receptor beta chains below, sequenced in a study of shared clonotypes between healthy human individuals. Profiling relied on immunoSEQ multiplex PCR, and the TCRdb table lists in-frame clones only, not all of them. Of some 2,500,000 clones in the sample, 90% to 95% were seen once. Sequencing used naive CD4+ T cells from PBMCs. Subset indicated: CD45RA+ positively selected. The receptors derive from a man between 18 and 29 years old in good health. Some clones in this sample may be carry-over from other donors' samples.

The chain is built from TRBV11-2 and TRBJ1-1; D gene ambiguous. The V gene's germline CDR1 is SGHAT and CDR2 FQNNGV. The CDR3 sequence is 14 residues long. Trimming removed 5 bases from V and 1 base from J, with 11 bases in between. CDR3 sequence: CASSPNRQNTEAFF. Written as DNA, the CDR3 is TGTGCCAGCAGCCCCAACCGACAGAACACTGAAGCTTTCTTT.

V is TRBV5-1 and J is TRBJ2-7; unclear D gene. The CDR3 covers 14 residues. Trimming took off 0 bases at V and 5 bases at J, with 12 bases between the two ends. Looked up from germline, CDR1 is SGHRS and CDR2 is YFSETQ. CDR3 nucleotide sequence: TGCGCCAGCAGCTTGGGGCTACTCCTAAACGAGCAGTACTTC. Translation: CASSLGLLLNEQYF.

The CDR3 coding sequence is TGTGCCTGGAGTCTACAGGGTGGGAACACTGAAGCTTTCTTT. It yields the protein CAWSLQGGNTEAFF. The V call is TRBV30, the J call TRBJ1-1; possible D gene TRBD1, 6 bases. CDR3 size: 14 residues. Trimming took 2 bases from V and 1 from J, leaving 11 bases between them. Germline assignment: CDR1 GTSNPN and CDR2 SVGIG (reference sequence). Full variable domain (outside the CDR3, taken from reference TRBV30 and TRBJ1-1): SQTIHQWPATLVQPVGSPLSLECTVEGTSNPNLYWYRQAAGRGLQLLFYSVGIGQISSEVPQNLSASRPQDRQFILSSKKLLLSDSGFYLCAWSLQGGNTEAFFGQGTRLTVV.

CDR3 protein: CASTAGRGALGELFF. Here the CDR3 DNA reads TGTGCCAGCACAGCGGGCAGGGGGGCCCTCGGGGAGCTGTTTTTT. The chain couples TRBV25-1 to TRBJ2-2, with D maybe TRBD1 (7 bases). CDR1 and CDR2 from the germline V gene are MGHDK and SYGVNS. The CDR3 is made up of 15 amino acids. V lost 7 bases to trimming and J lost 7 bases, with 19 bases between them.

The rearrangement joins TRBV9 to TRBJ2-1, with D tentatively TRBD1 or TRBD2 (5 bases each). The germline gives CDR1 SGDLS, CDR2 YYNGEE. The CDR3 is made up of 14 amino acids. Trimming removed 2 bases at V and 5 bases at J, with 11 bases between. Here the CDR3 reads CASSVTGANNEQFF. CDR3 DNA: TGTGCCAGCAGCGTCACCGGGGCTAACAATGAGCAGTTCTTC.

This chain joins TRBV28 and TRBJ2-2; tentative D call: TRBD1 (6 bases). Trimming took 6 bases from V and 7 from J, leaving 12 bases between them. CDR1 is MDHEN, CDR2 SYDVKM, per germline. This CDR3 spans 13 amino acids. CDR3 amino acids: CASRQGFIGELFF. Here the CDR3 DNA reads TGTGCCAGCAGGCAGGGGTTTATCGGGGAGCTGTTTTTT.

The chain employs TRBV28 and TRBJ2-2; maybe TRBD1 (6 bases). Germline V gene data show CDR1 as MDHEN and CDR2 as SYDVKM. CDR3 size: 14 residues. Deletions cut 5 bases from V and 6 bases from J, with 13 bases between. The CDR3 DNA reads as TGTGCCAGCAGTCTTTACCACAGGGCCGGGGAGCTGTTTTTT. Protein sequence: CASSLYHRAGELFF. Combining the CDR3 with reference TRBV28 and TRBJ2-2 gives the whole variable domain DVKVTQSSRYLVKRTGEKVFLECVQDMDHENMFWYRQDPGLGLRLIYFSYDVKMKEKGDIPEGYSVSREKKERFSLILESASTNQTSMYLCASSLYHRAGELFFGEGSRLTVL.

V and J are TRBV5-4 and TRBJ1-1, with unresolved D. Per germline, CDR1 SGHNT and CDR2 YYREEE (reference sequence). The CDR3 totals 13 residues. V shed 0 bases and J shed 3 bases, with 6 bases lying between them. CDR3 sequence reads: CASSLGRDTEAFF. In DNA, the CDR3 is TGTGCCAGCAGCTTGGGGAGAGACACTGAAGCTTTCTTT.

This sequence joins TRBV2 and TRBJ2-7, with TRBD1 matching over 8 bases. The germline V gene encodes CDR1 SNHLY and CDR2 FYNNEI. This CDR3 is 15 amino acids long. V was clipped by 1 base and J by 2 bases; unmatched bases: 4. The CDR3 protein is CASSEGQGRTYEQYF. The CDR3 nucleotides read TGTGCCAGCAGTGAAGGACAGGGGCGAACCTACGAGCAGTACTTC. Combining the CDR3 with reference TRBV2 and TRBJ2-7 gives the whole variable domain EPEVTQTPSHQVTQMGQEVILRCVPISNHLYFYWYRQILGQKVEFLVSFYNNEISEKSEIFDDQFSVERPDGSNFTLKIRSTKLEDSAMYFCASSEGQGRTYEQYFGPGTRLTVT.

The chain has TRBV5-1 and TRBJ2-2, with 7 nucleotides matching TRBD1. The J segment lost 5 bases and the V segment lost 3 bases, leaving 10 bases of the junction unmatched. Per the germline V gene, CDR1 is SGHRS and CDR2 is YFSETQ. CDR3 length equals 16 residues. CDR3 amino acids: CASSSDRDRVTGELFF. The CDR3 DNA reads TGCGCCAGCAGCTCGGACCGGGACAGAGTTACCGGGGAGCTGTTTTTT.

The genes are TRBV11-1 and TRBJ2-7; D gene unclear. Trimming removed 5 bases at V and 5 bases at J, with 13 bases between. CDR1 is SGHAT and CDR2 is FQDESV in the germline V gene (reference sequence). The CDR3 consists of 13 residues. CDR3 nucleotide sequence: TGTGCCAGCAGCCAAAGAAGGTTGCACGAGCAGTACTTC. This codes for CASSQRRLHEQYF.

V is TRBV5-1 and J is TRBJ1-2; the match to TRBD1 covers 7 bases. The trim removed 6 bases at V and 0 bases at J, leaving 8 bases unmatched. The CDR3 consists of 15 residues. The germline V gene encodes CDR1 SGHRS and CDR2 YFSETQ. The CDR3 region has the DNA TGCGCCAGCACTCATACAGGGGCGTCTAACTATGGCTACACCTTC. Translation gives CASTHTGASNYGYTF.

Points on this clone: Other nucleotide sequences from this sample produce the same CDR3. The V call is TRBV4-1, the J call TRBJ2-1; the match to TRBD2 covers 10 bases. Germline V gene data show CDR1 as MGHRA and CDR2 as YSYEKL. This CDR3 comprises 16 residues. Losses at the gene ends were 0 bases for V and 7 bases for J; bases not matched to a gene: 6. The chain's CDR3 is CASSQDVGLADNEQFF. CDR3 DNA: TGCGCCAGCAGCCAAGATGTAGGACTAGCGGATAATGAGCAGTTCTTC.

The chain uses TRBV2 and TRBJ2-4; D might be TRBD1 (5 bases). Germline V CDR1 and CDR2: SNHLY, FYNNEI. V was clipped by 6 bases and J by 5 bases, with 8 bases between them. The CDR3 is made up of 12 amino acids. DNA for the CDR3: TGTGCCAGCAGACCGACAGAAAACATTCAGTACTTC. The encoded protein is CASRPTENIQYF.

As concerns this clone: The sample holds other DNA sequences that translate to the same CDR3. J is TRBJ1-3 and V is TRBV5-1, with D uncertain. This CDR3 spans 14 amino acids. Deletions cut 4 bases from V and 0 bases from J, with 8 bases between. Germline V gene lookup returns CDR1 SGHRS and CDR2 YFSETQ. The DNA of the CDR3 is TGCGCCAGCAGCGGCGGGAGCTCTGGAAACACCATATATTTT. Its protein is CASSGGSSGNTIYF.

V and J are TRBV28 and TRBJ1-2; the match to TRBD1 covers 7 bases. Trimming at V came to 6 bases and at J to 3 bases, leaving 7 bases not matched to a gene. This CDR3 is 14 amino acids long. Germline loops: CDR1 MDHEN, CDR2 SYDVKM. CDR3 protein: CASRTGQVHYGYTF. DNA of the CDR3: TGTGCCAGCAGGACCGGACAGGTCCACTATGGCTACACCTTC.

The rearrangement links TRBV27 to TRBJ2-1; D is possibly TRBD1 (6 bases). This CDR3 comprises 14 residues. Germline CDR1 reads MNHEY; CDR2 reads SMNVEV (reference sequence). V lost 5 bases to trimming and J lost 5 bases, with 13 bases between them. The DNA of the CDR3 is TGTGCCAGCAGTAAACAACAGGGACACAATGAGCAGTTCTTC. It specifies CASSKQQGHNEQFF.

The chain is built from TRBV7-3 and TRBJ2-5, with 7 bases fitting TRBD1. V lost 5 bases, J lost 3 bases, and 6 bases stayed unmatched. This CDR3 is built from 14 residues. Germline lookup yields CDR1 SGHTA and CDR2 FQGTGA. Written as DNA, the CDR3 is TGTGCCAGCAGCCAAGGGACAGTAAAAGAGACCCAGTACTTC. The encoded protein is CASSQGTVKETQYF.

In its sample, this clone was seen once. This chain connects TRBV7-3 to TRBJ2-2; 12 bases agree with TRBD2. CDR3 length equals 20 residues. Losses at the gene ends were 4 bases for V and 2 bases for J; bases not matched to a gene: 14. Germline loops: CDR1 SGHTA, CDR2 FQGTGA. The CDR3: CASSSTGGLAGGVNTGELFF. CDR3 in DNA: TGTGCCAGCAGCTCAACAGGGGGCCTAGCGGGAGGGGTTAACACCGGGGAGCTGTTTTTT.

The genes are TRBV6-1 and TRBJ1-3, with 7 positions matching TRBD1. With V trimmed by 1 base and J by 0 bases, 6 bases remained unmatched. CDR1 is MNHNS and CDR2 is SASEGT in the germline V gene. The CDR3 is made up of 17 amino acids. The CDR3 nucleotides read TGTGCCAGCAGTGAAGAACGGACAGGTTACTCTGGAAACACCATATATTTT. This gives the protein CASSEERTGYSGNTIYF.

This CDR3 reads CASRLAGGPQFF. The CDR3 DNA reads TGTGCCAGCAGACTAGCGGGAGGCCCCCAGTTCTTC. The chain joins TRBV6-4 to TRBJ2-1, with 12 bases fitting TRBD2. The CDR3 has 12 amino acids. V dropped 6 bases and J dropped 13; count of bases not matched to a gene: 4. From germline, CDR1 is MRHNA and CDR2 SNTAGT.

The gene calls are TRBV21-1 and TRBJ2-7; TRBD1 is taken as the D call from the table, unchecked against the DNA. TRBV21-1 is a known pseudogene. The CDR3 sequence is 13 residues long. The CDR3 DNA reads as TGTGCCAGCAGCGGATGGACACACTACGAGCAGTACTTC. It yields the protein CASSGWTHYEQYF.

This clone was seen a handful of times. V is TRBV19 and J is TRBJ1-2, with a weak D call TRBD1 (5 bases). This CDR3 region has 13 residues. Trimming stripped 6 bases from V and 8 bases from J, with 16 bases between. Germline V gene data show CDR1 as LNHDA and CDR2 as SQIVND (reference sequence). CDR3 in DNA: TGTGCCAGTAGAAGAGAGGGGCGACACGGCTACACCTTC. Translating gives CASRREGRHGYTF.

This sequence joins TRBV18 and TRBJ2-5, with 14 bases aligning to TRBD2. Germline V gene sequence: CDR1 KGHSH, CDR2 LQKENI. After removal of 5 bases from V and 5 bases from J, the junction contained 10 bases not matched to a gene. This CDR3 comprises 17 residues. CDR3: CASSLGLAGGPYETQYF. For the CDR3, the DNA is TGTGCCAGCTCATTAGGACTAGCGGGAGGCCCTTACGAGACCCAGTACTTC.

The chain has TRBV10-2 and TRBJ2-3; 9 bases line up with TRBD2. CDR3 length equals 16 residues. The germline V gene encodes CDR1 WSHSY and CDR2 SAAADI. Trimming took 8 bases from V and 1 from J; bases not matched to a gene: 10. In nucleotides, the CDR3 is TGCGCCAGCCTAAGAAAAGCGGGAGGTGGCACAGATACGCAGTATTTT. Protein product: CASLRKAGGGTDTQYF.

The sample holds a few counts of this clone. The chain couples TRBV19 to TRBJ1-1; D gene uncertain. Germline V gene sequence: CDR1 LNHDA, CDR2 SQIVND (reference sequence). The V and J ends lost 3 bases and 5 bases respectively, with 10 bases between them. The length of the CDR3 is 13 residues. CDR3 in amino acids: CASSIVQGTEAFF. In nucleotides, the CDR3 is TGTGCCAGTAGTATCGTACAAGGAACTGAAGCTTTCTTT.